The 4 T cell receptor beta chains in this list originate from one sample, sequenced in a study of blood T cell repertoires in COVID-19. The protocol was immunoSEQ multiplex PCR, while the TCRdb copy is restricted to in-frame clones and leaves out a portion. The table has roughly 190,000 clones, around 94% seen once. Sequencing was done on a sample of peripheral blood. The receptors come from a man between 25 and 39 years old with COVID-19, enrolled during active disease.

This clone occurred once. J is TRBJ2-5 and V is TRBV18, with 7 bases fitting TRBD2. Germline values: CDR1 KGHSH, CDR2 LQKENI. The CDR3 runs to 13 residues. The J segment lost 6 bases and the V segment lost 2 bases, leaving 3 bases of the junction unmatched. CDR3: CASSPASGQTQYF. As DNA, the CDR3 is TGTGCCAGCTCACCAGCTAGCGGACAGACCCAGTACTTC.

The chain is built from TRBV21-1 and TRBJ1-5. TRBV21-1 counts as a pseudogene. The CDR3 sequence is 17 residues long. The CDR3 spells CASSDYRDTFSNQPQHF. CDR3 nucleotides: TGTGCCAGCAGCGATTACCGGGATACCTTTAGCAATCAGCCCCAGCATTTT.

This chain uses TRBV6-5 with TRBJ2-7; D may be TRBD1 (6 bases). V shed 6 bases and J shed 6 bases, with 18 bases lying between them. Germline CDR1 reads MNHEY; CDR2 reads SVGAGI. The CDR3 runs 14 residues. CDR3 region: CASRRTVRWGEQYF. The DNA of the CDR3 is TGTGCCAGCAGGCGGACAGTTCGTTGGGGCGAGCAGTACTTC.

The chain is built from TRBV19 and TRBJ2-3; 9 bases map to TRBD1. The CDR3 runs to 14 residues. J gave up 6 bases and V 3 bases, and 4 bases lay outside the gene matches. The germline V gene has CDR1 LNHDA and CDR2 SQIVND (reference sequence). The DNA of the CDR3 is TGTGCCAGTAGTATGAGGACAGGGGCCGATACGCAGTATTTT. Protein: CASSMRTGADTQYF.